The entry that follows covers one T cell receptor beta chain sequence. Produced via immunoSEQ multiplex PCR; TCRdb's table is partial and in-frame only. The sample yields more than 35,000 clones, 75% to 85% seen once. Deletions cut 0 bases from V and 3 bases from J, with 8 bases between. The length of the CDR3 is 15 residues. Germline V gene sequence: CDR1 SGHDN, CDR2 FVKESK. This entry comes from a study of STAT5B mutations in CD4+ large granular lymphocyte leukemia. Specimen: CD4+ T cells from blood buffy coats. This receptor was taken from a human donor in good health. The V and J genes are TRBV14 and TRBJ1-4; D is ambiguous. CDR3 sequence reads: CASSQDSGSNEKLFF. The DNA of the CDR3 is TGTGCCAGCAGCCAAGATTCGGGGTCTAATGAAAAACTGTTTTTT.